The rows below give T cell receptor beta chains drawn from one sample of a study of T cell responses to AZD1222 COVID-19 vaccine. The table came from immunoSEQ multiplex PCR; TCRdb's copy has only in-frame clones and leaves some out. This sample has about 99,000 clones, with roughly 92% found just once. Sequenced here: peripheral blood, sampled 28 days after the second AZD1222 dose. The receptors were gathered from an adult who received the AZD1222 COVID-19 vaccine. The CDR3 runs from the conserved cysteine through the conserved F or W. Fields, in order: J gene, D gene, V gene, CDR3 length, clone size, CDR3 protein, CDR3 DNA. The D gene is left open where the match is weak. Where a row states a size, it is once, few, many or the class of an expanded clone; other rows omit it.

j_gene: TRBJ1-4
d_gene: .
v_gene: TRBV19
len: 18
abundance: .
CDR3aa: CASSPRPPLIATNEKLFF
CDR3nt: TGTGCCAGTAGTCCCCGACCGCCCTTAATAGCAACTAATGAAAAACTGTTTTTT

j_gene: TRBJ2-1
d_gene: .
v_gene: TRBV7-3
len: 15
abundance: .
CDR3aa: CASSSGPAGIGEQFF
CDR3nt: TGTGCCAGCAGCTCGGGACCTGCGGGCATTGGTGAGCAGTTCTTC

j_gene: TRBJ1-2
d_gene: .
v_gene: TRBV27
len: 14
abundance: .
CDR3aa: CASSLMGQNYGYTF
CDR3nt: TGTGCCAGCAGTTTAATGGGGCAGAACTATGGCTACACCTTC

j_gene: TRBJ1-1
d_gene: .
v_gene: TRBV20-1
len: 12
abundance: .
CDR3aa: CSASSGNTEAFF
CDR3nt: TGCAGTGCTAGTTCAGGGAACACTGAAGCTTTCTTT

j_gene: TRBJ1-3
d_gene: TRBD1
v_gene: TRBV6-5
len: 14
abundance: .
CDR3aa: CASARTGPGNTIYF
CDR3nt: TGTGCCAGCGCGAGGACAGGGCCTGGAAACACCATATATTTT

j_gene: TRBJ1-1
d_gene: .
v_gene: TRBV5-1
len: 15
abundance: .
CDR3aa: CASSEYREMSTEAFF
CDR3nt: TGCGCCAGCAGCGAATACAGGGAAATGAGTACTGAAGCTTTCTTT

j_gene: TRBJ1-2
d_gene: .
v_gene: TRBV9
len: 15
abundance: .
CDR3aa: CASSADGGSFYGYTF
CDR3nt: TGTGCCAGCAGCGCGGACGGAGGGTCTTTTTATGGCTACACCTTC

j_gene: TRBJ2-3
d_gene: .
v_gene: TRBV18
len: 14
abundance: .
CDR3aa: CASSPEYSTDTQYF
CDR3nt: TGTGCCAGCTCACCAGAGTACAGTACAGATACGCAGTATTTT

j_gene: TRBJ1-6
d_gene: .
v_gene: TRBV7-3
len: 13
abundance: .
CDR3aa: CASSQVPNSPLHF
CDR3nt: TGTGCCAGCAGTCAGGTTCCTAATTCACCCCTCCACTTT

j_gene: TRBJ1-6
d_gene: .
v_gene: TRBV19
len: 12
abundance: .
CDR3aa: CASSITNSPLHF
CDR3nt: TGTGCCAGTAGTATTACGAATTCACCCCTCCACTTT

j_gene: TRBJ1-1
d_gene: .
v_gene: TRBV19
len: 12
abundance: .
CDR3aa: CASSDRGTEAFF
CDR3nt: TGTGCCAGTAGTGATAGGGGCACTGAAGCTTTCTTT

j_gene: TRBJ2-1
d_gene: TRBD1
v_gene: TRBV6-6
len: 13
abundance: .
CDR3aa: CAIKDRGVHEQFF
CDR3nt: TGTGCCATCAAGGACAGGGGTGTGCATGAGCAGTTCTTC

j_gene: TRBJ2-1
d_gene: .
v_gene: TRBV24-1
len: 16
abundance: .
CDR3aa: CATSDLEGSSYNEQFF
CDR3nt: TGTGCCACCAGTGATTTGGAGGGAAGCTCCTACAATGAGCAGTTCTTC

j_gene: TRBJ1-1
d_gene: .
v_gene: TRBV19
len: 14
abundance: .
CDR3aa: CASGREDRNTEAFF
CDR3nt: TGTGCCAGTGGGAGAGAGGACAGGAACACTGAAGCTTTCTTT

j_gene: TRBJ2-7
d_gene: TRBD2
v_gene: TRBV27
len: 13
abundance: once
CDR3aa: CASSLGLVGEQYF
CDR3nt: TGTGCCAGCAGTTTGGGACTAGTCGGCGAGCAGTACTTC

j_gene: TRBJ1-1
d_gene: .
v_gene: TRBV5-3
len: 14
abundance: .
CDR3aa: CARSRRTKSTEAFF
CDR3nt: TGTGCCAGAAGCCGACGGACGAAGAGCACTGAAGCTTTCTTT

j_gene: TRBJ2-2
d_gene: .
v_gene: TRBV27
len: 15
abundance: .
CDR3aa: CASSLGQGNTGELFF
CDR3nt: TGTGCCAGCAGTTTGGGGCAGGGTAACACCGGGGAGCTGTTTTTT

j_gene: TRBJ2-2
d_gene: .
v_gene: TRBV19
len: 13
abundance: .
CDR3aa: CASSRTQNGELFF
CDR3nt: TGTGCCAGTAGTAGGACCCAGAACGGGGAGCTGTTTTTT

j_gene: TRBJ1-1
d_gene: .
v_gene: TRBV4-1
len: 15
abundance: .
CDR3aa: CASSPTGTANTEAFF
CDR3nt: TGCGCCAGCAGCCCTACCGGGACGGCCAACACTGAAGCTTTCTTT

j_gene: TRBJ2-5
d_gene: .
v_gene: TRBV18
len: 15
abundance: .
CDR3aa: CASSPYNLVRETQYF
CDR3nt: TGTGCCAGCTCACCGTACAATTTGGTTAGAGAGACCCAGTACTTC

j_gene: TRBJ2-2
d_gene: .
v_gene: TRBV11-3
len: 17
abundance: .
CDR3aa: CASSLGGFIGGTGELFF
CDR3nt: TGTGCCAGCAGCTTAGGAGGGTTTATTGGGGGCACCGGGGAGCTGTTTTTT

j_gene: TRBJ2-5
d_gene: TRBD1
v_gene: TRBV27
len: 18
abundance: .
CDR3aa: CASSLEGRTGGFQETQYF
CDR3nt: TGTGCCAGCAGTTTAGAGGGGAGGACAGGGGGCTTCCAAGAGACCCAGTACTTC

j_gene: TRBJ1-1
d_gene: .
v_gene: TRBV28
len: 11
abundance: .
CDR3aa: CAWGRGPEAFF
CDR3nt: TGTGCCTGGGGGAGGGGCCCTGAAGCTTTCTTT

j_gene: TRBJ2-5
d_gene: .
v_gene: TRBV2
len: 17
abundance: once
CDR3aa: CASSLPSGTPPRETQYF
CDR3nt: TGTGCCAGCAGCCTACCTTCCGGGACACCCCCGAGGGAGACCCAGTACTTC

j_gene: TRBJ2-2
d_gene: TRBD2
v_gene: TRBV9
len: 15
abundance: .
CDR3aa: CASSVEASGIGELFF
CDR3nt: TGTGCCAGCAGCGTAGAGGCTAGCGGGATCGGGGAGCTGTTTTTT

j_gene: TRBJ2-1
d_gene: TRBD1
v_gene: TRBV5-1
len: 16
abundance: .
CDR3aa: CASSPLQGRSYNEQFF
CDR3nt: TGCGCCAGCAGCCCCTTACAGGGGCGGTCCTACAATGAGCAGTTCTTC

j_gene: TRBJ1-5
d_gene: .
v_gene: TRBV19
len: 14
abundance: .
CDR3aa: CASLGLSWNQPQHF
CDR3nt: TGTGCCAGCCTGGGGTTATCATGGAATCAGCCCCAGCATTTT

j_gene: TRBJ1-5
d_gene: TRBD1
v_gene: TRBV28
len: 15
abundance: .
CDR3aa: CASMDRRRASQPQHF
CDR3nt: TGTGCCAGCATGGACAGGCGAAGGGCGAGCCAGCCCCAGCATTTT

j_gene: TRBJ2-3
d_gene: .
v_gene: TRBV7-8
len: 16
abundance: .
CDR3aa: CASSRLRTEPTDTQYF
CDR3nt: TGTGCCAGCAGCCGTCTTAGGACAGAGCCCACAGATACGCAGTATTTT

j_gene: TRBJ2-1
d_gene: TRBD1
v_gene: TRBV24-1
len: 14
abundance: .
CDR3aa: CATSGQGFEGEQFF
CDR3nt: TGTGCCACCAGCGGACAGGGGTTTGAAGGTGAGCAGTTCTTC

j_gene: TRBJ1-1
d_gene: TRBD1
v_gene: TRBV5-1
len: 15
abundance: once
CDR3aa: CASSSTGFPNAEAFF
CDR3nt: TGCGCCAGCAGCTCGACAGGGTTCCCAAACGCTGAAGCTTTCTTT

j_gene: TRBJ1-6
d_gene: .
v_gene: TRBV6-5
len: 14
abundance: .
CDR3aa: CASSYKGYYLSLHF
CDR3nt: TGTGCCAGCAGTTACAAGGGCTACTATTTGTCCCTCCACTTT

j_gene: TRBJ2-1
d_gene: TRBD2
v_gene: TRBV20-1
len: 16
abundance: .
CDR3aa: CSASGSGISSYNEQFF
CDR3nt: TGCAGTGCTAGTGGTAGCGGGATCAGCTCCTACAATGAGCAGTTCTTC

j_gene: TRBJ2-5
d_gene: .
v_gene: TRBV6-2/TRBV6-3
len: 12
abundance: .
CDR3aa: CASSPRGETQYF
CDR3nt: TGTGCCAGCAGTCCCAGAGGGGAGACCCAGTACTTC

j_gene: TRBJ2-5
d_gene: .
v_gene: TRBV30
len: 13
abundance: .
CDR3aa: CAWSVLSQETQYF
CDR3nt: TGTGCCTGGAGTGTACTCTCCCAAGAGACCCAGTACTTC

j_gene: TRBJ2-5
d_gene: TRBD2
v_gene: TRBV5-4
len: 15
abundance: .
CDR3aa: CASSARLAGGQTQYF
CDR3nt: TGTGCCAGCAGCGCTAGACTAGCGGGAGGGCAGACCCAGTACTTC

j_gene: TRBJ2-1
d_gene: TRBD2
v_gene: TRBV6-1
len: 15
abundance: .
CDR3aa: CASSEGSSGINEQFF
CDR3nt: TGTGCCAGCAGTGAAGGATCTAGCGGGATTAATGAGCAGTTCTTC

j_gene: TRBJ2-1
d_gene: .
v_gene: TRBV12-3/TRBV12-4
len: 12
abundance: .
CDR3aa: CASSFQGTEQFF
CDR3nt: TGTGCCAGCAGTTTCCAGGGGACTGAGCAGTTCTTC

j_gene: TRBJ2-1
d_gene: TRBD2
v_gene: TRBV6-2/TRBV6-3
len: 18
abundance: .
CDR3aa: CASSSPVTSGRAYNEQFF
CDR3nt: TGTGCCAGCAGCTCACCCGTGACTAGCGGGAGGGCCTACAATGAGCAGTTCTTC

j_gene: TRBJ2-2
d_gene: .
v_gene: TRBV6-5
len: 15
abundance: once
CDR3aa: CASTREGGAGGELFF
CDR3nt: TGTGCCAGTACTCGAGAGGGGGGAGCGGGCGGGGAGCTGTTTTTT

j_gene: TRBJ1-1
d_gene: .
v_gene: TRBV7-9
len: 12
abundance: .
CDR3aa: CASSSSVGEAFF
CDR3nt: TGTGCCAGCAGCTCGTCGGTGGGTGAAGCTTTCTTT

j_gene: TRBJ2-3
d_gene: .
v_gene: TRBV10-3
len: 12
abundance: once
CDR3aa: CATKDSPDTQYF
CDR3nt: TGTGCCACCAAGGACAGTCCAGATACGCAGTATTTT

j_gene: TRBJ2-2
d_gene: .
v_gene: TRBV19
len: 14
abundance: few
CDR3aa: CASSEMGNTGELFF
CDR3nt: TGTGCCAGTAGCGAAATGGGGAACACCGGGGAGCTGTTTTTT

j_gene: TRBJ1-5
d_gene: .
v_gene: TRBV7-8
len: 13
abundance: .
CDR3aa: CASSLEGYQPQHF
CDR3nt: TGTGCCAGCAGCTTAGAGGGATATCAGCCCCAGCATTTT

j_gene: TRBJ2-1
d_gene: TRBD2
v_gene: TRBV9
len: 17
abundance: .
CDR3aa: CASSVGGAAGGPEEQFF
CDR3nt: TGTGCCAGCAGCGTAGGAGGGGCGGCGGGAGGGCCAGAGGAGCAGTTCTTC

j_gene: TRBJ1-2
d_gene: TRBD1
v_gene: TRBV12-5
len: 17
abundance: .
CDR3aa: CASGLVRTGTRGYGYTF
CDR3nt: TGTGCTAGTGGTTTGGTACGGACAGGGACGAGGGGCTATGGCTACACCTTC

j_gene: TRBJ1-6
d_gene: TRBD1
v_gene: TRBV27
len: 16
abundance: .
CDR3aa: CASSRGLTGGGSPLHF
CDR3nt: TGTGCCAGCAGTCGCGGCCTAACAGGGGGCGGTTCACCCCTCCACTTT

j_gene: TRBJ2-2
d_gene: TRBD2
v_gene: TRBV3-1/TRBV3-2
len: 17
abundance: .
CDR3aa: CASSQVRSSGRGGELFF
CDR3nt: TGTGCCAGCAGCCAAGTAAGGTCTAGCGGGAGGGGTGGGGAGCTGTTTTTT

j_gene: TRBJ2-7
d_gene: .
v_gene: TRBV5-1
len: 16
abundance: once
CDR3aa: CASSPWGGAQAYEQYF
CDR3nt: TGCGCCAGCAGCCCCTGGGGGGGGGCTCAGGCGTACGAGCAGTACTTC

j_gene: TRBJ2-7
d_gene: TRBD1
v_gene: TRBV28
len: 15
abundance: .
CDR3aa: CASSSSGTGGYEQYF
CDR3nt: TGTGCCAGCAGTTCGTCTGGAACAGGGGGCTACGAGCAGTACTTC

j_gene: TRBJ2-2
d_gene: TRBD1
v_gene: TRBV13
len: 15
abundance: .
CDR3aa: CASGTGGLNTGELFF
CDR3nt: TGTGCCAGCGGGACAGGGGGCTTAAACACCGGGGAGCTGTTTTTT

j_gene: TRBJ2-7
d_gene: TRBD1
v_gene: TRBV11-2
len: 16
abundance: .
CDR3aa: CASSLVYRGHLYEQYF
CDR3nt: TGTGCCAGCAGCTTAGTCTACAGGGGCCACCTCTACGAGCAGTACTTC

j_gene: TRBJ2-2
d_gene: TRBD1
v_gene: TRBV25-1
len: 15
abundance: .
CDR3aa: CASSATQGAIGELFF
CDR3nt: TGTGCCAGCAGTGCGACCCAGGGGGCGATCGGGGAGCTGTTTTTT

j_gene: TRBJ2-2
d_gene: .
v_gene: TRBV3-1/TRBV3-2
len: 14
abundance: .
CDR3aa: CASSQDSGSRELFF
CDR3nt: TGTGCCAGCAGCCAAGACTCCGGGTCCCGGGAGCTGTTTTTT

j_gene: TRBJ2-7
d_gene: TRBD2
v_gene: TRBV4-3
len: 18
abundance: .
CDR3aa: CASSQKVAGEVGSYEQYF
CDR3nt: TGCGCCAGCAGCCAAAAAGTAGCGGGAGAGGTGGGGTCCTACGAGCAGTACTTC

j_gene: TRBJ2-7
d_gene: .
v_gene: TRBV25-1
len: 17
abundance: .
CDR3aa: CASSEYNAGWSSYEQYF
CDR3nt: TGTGCCAGCAGTGAATATAACGCGGGATGGAGCTCCTACGAGCAGTACTTC